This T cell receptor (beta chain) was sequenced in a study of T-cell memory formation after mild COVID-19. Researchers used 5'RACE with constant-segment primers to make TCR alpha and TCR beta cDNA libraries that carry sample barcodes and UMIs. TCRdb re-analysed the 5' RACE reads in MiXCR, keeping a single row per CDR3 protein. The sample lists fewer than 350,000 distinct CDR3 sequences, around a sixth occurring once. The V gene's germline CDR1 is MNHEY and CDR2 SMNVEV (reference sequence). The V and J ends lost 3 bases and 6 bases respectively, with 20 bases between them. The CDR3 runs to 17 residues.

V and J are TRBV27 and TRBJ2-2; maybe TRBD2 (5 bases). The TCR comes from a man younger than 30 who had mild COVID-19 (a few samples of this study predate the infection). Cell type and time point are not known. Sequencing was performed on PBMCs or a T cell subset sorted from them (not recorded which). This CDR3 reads CASSFSPGNIGSGELFF. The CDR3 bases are TGTGCCAGCAGTTTCAGCCCCGGGAACATCGGGTCCGGGGAGCTGTTTTTT.